Each of the 32 T cell receptor beta chains below was sequenced from the same sample in a study of CD8 T cells in ankylosing spondylitis. Each CDR3 protein is one row after TCRdb ran MiXCR on the 5' RACE reads. The table records about 200,000 distinct CDR3 sequences, roughly 13% of them present only once. Sequenced material: blood, either unsorted or a sorted T cell fraction (not recorded which). Receptor source: a male donor with ankylosing spondylitis or in good health (not recorded which).

V usage is TRBV19 and J usage is TRBJ2-2, with D tentatively TRBD1 (5 bases). CDR3 length equals 10 residues. Germline V CDR1 and CDR2: LNHDA, SQIVND (reference sequence). Deletions cut 10 bases from V and 7 bases from J, with 7 bases between. The CDR3 protein is CATQGGELFF. DNA for the CDR3: TGTGCCACCCAGGGCGGGGAGCTGTTTTTT.

The CDR3 loop is CAWSVGRGPDTQYF. The DNA for the CDR3 is TGTGCCTGGAGTGTGGGTCGGGGCCCAGATACGCAGTATTTT. The J gene is TRBJ2-3, the V gene TRBV30, with D perhaps matching TRBD1 or TRBD2 (5 bases each). V lost 0 bases and J 4 bases, leaving 11 bases between the germline ends. The germline gives CDR1 GTSNPN, CDR2 SVGIG (reference sequence). There are 14 residues in the CDR3. The full variable domain, with the rest looked up from reference TRBV30 and TRBJ2-3, is SQTIHQWPATLVQPVGSPLSLECTVEGTSNPNLYWYRQAAGRGLQLLFYSVGIGQISSEVPQNLSASRPQDRQFILSSKKLLLSDSGFYLCAWSVGRGPDTQYFGPGTRLTVL.

The rearrangement uses TRBV11-3 and TRBJ2-3, with 9 bases lining up with TRBD2. The V gene end was trimmed by 5 bases and the J gene end by 2 bases; junction bases not matched to a gene: 8. Germline V lookup: CDR1 SGHNT, CDR2 YENEEA. CDR3 length: 16 residues. CDR3 DNA sequence: TGTGCCAGCAGCCGTCTAGCGGGGCTGACCACAGATACGCAGTATTTT. It translates to CASSRLAGLTTDTQYF.

The chain recombines TRBV11-2 with TRBJ1-3, with D perhaps TRBD1 (5 bases). There are 13 residues in the CDR3. V was cut by 5 bases and J by 1 base, with 6 bases left in between. The germline V gene has CDR1 SGHAT and CDR2 FQNNGV. The CDR3 nucleotides are TGTGCCAGCAGCCAGGGATCTGGAAACACCATATATTTT. Its translation: CASSQGSGNTIYF.

There are a few counts of this clonotype. V is TRBV10-3 and J is TRBJ1-1; D remains unclear. V was cut by 10 bases and J by 8 bases, with 17 bases left in between. The length of the CDR3 is 12 residues. The V gene's germline CDR1 is ENHRY and CDR2 SYGVKD. CDR3 in amino acids: CATGDGGREAFF. In DNA, the CDR3 is TGTGCCACCGGCGATGGCGGGAGGGAAGCTTTCTTT.

The chain employs TRBV13 and TRBJ2-2, with D perhaps being TRBD1 or TRBD2 (6 bases each). V shed 1 base and J shed 9 bases, with 18 bases lying between them. CDR1 and CDR2 from the germline V gene are PRHDT and FYEKMQ (reference sequence). The CDR3 is 16 amino acids. The CDR3 protein is CASSLDRGRNAWELFF. The DNA of the CDR3 is TGTGCCAGCAGCTTAGACCGGGGGCGGAATGCGTGGGAGCTGTTTTTT.

The chain joins TRBV27 to TRBJ1-1; unclear D gene. The V end was cut by 2 bases, the J end by 4 bases, with 8 bases between. Germline V gene sequence: CDR1 MNHEY, CDR2 SMNVEV (reference sequence). The CDR3 is 13 residues long. CDR3 bases: TGTGCCAGCAGTTTAGGGGTATTCACTGAAGCTTTCTTT. Protein: CASSLGVFTEAFF.

In this sample, this clonotype turned up a few times. This rearrangement joins TRBV7-6 to TRBJ2-7; D tentatively reads TRBD1 or TRBD2 (6 bases each). Germline assignment: CDR1 SGHVS and CDR2 FNYEAQ. V was trimmed by 4 bases and J by 0 bases, leaving 22 bases between them. The CDR3 is 18 amino acids. As DNA, the CDR3 is TGTGCCAGCAGCTCAGAACCCCCCCCCGGGGGCTACTCCTACGAGCAGTACTTC. Amino acid sequence: CASSSEPPPGGYSYEQYF.

This clonotype was detected a few times. The V call is TRBV30, the J call TRBJ2-3; TRBD2 aligns across 7 bases. V lost 4 bases and J lost 0; bases outside the gene matches: 4. CDR3 size: 14 residues. The germline gives CDR1 GTSNPN, CDR2 SVGIG (reference sequence). The CDR3 DNA is TGTGCCTGGACCTTGACTAGCAGCACAGATACGCAGTATTTT. Its translation: CAWTLTSSTDTQYF.

This chain uses TRBV20-1 with TRBJ2-7; weak D call: TRBD1 (6 bases). Trimming took off 0 bases at V and 1 base at J, with 10 bases between the two ends. Germline lookup yields CDR1 DFQATT and CDR2 SNEGSKA (reference sequence). The CDR3 covers 14 residues. CDR3 in DNA: TGCAGTGCTAGAGATCTGGACAGTTCCTACGAGCAGTACTTC. It translates to CSARDLDSSYEQYF.

The rearrangement links TRBV20-1 to TRBJ1-5; a weak D match, TRBD1 (6 bases). Per germline, CDR1 DFQATT and CDR2 SNEGSKA (reference sequence). The CDR3 loop spans 14 amino acids. V lost 5 bases and J 1 base, leaving 12 bases between the germline ends. CDR3: CSAQQGPSNQPQHF. DNA of the CDR3: TGCAGTGCTCAGCAGGGGCCGAGCAATCAGCCCCAGCATTTT.

This clonotype was observed a handful of times. The chain employs TRBV21-1 and TRBJ1-4. TRBV21-1 is given as a pseudogene. CDR3 size: 15 residues. In DNA form, the CDR3 reads TGTGCCAGCAGCAAACCTCCCCCTAAGGAAGAAAAACTGTTTTTT. Encoded protein: CASSKPPPKEEKLFF.

As concerns this clonotype: A junction boundary mismatches the germline segment, possibly from a read error. As DNA, the CDR3 is TGTGCCAGCAGCGAAGGGCCGGGGTCGTGGACTGAAGCTTTCTTT. Translated: CASSEGPGSWTEAFF. The chain employs TRBV2 and TRBJ1-1, with D hard to call. Germline assignment: CDR1 SNHLY and CDR2 FYNNEI. The CDR3 contains 15 residues.

This clonotype was counted between two and nine times. This rearrangement joins TRBV9 to TRBJ1-2, with TRBD1 as a possible D gene (5 bases). Germline CDR1 and CDR2: SGDLS and YYNGEE. This CDR3 is 15 amino acids long. Between the trimmed V and J ends, which lost 4 bases and 6 bases, there was a span of 19 bases. For the CDR3, the DNA is TGTGCCAGCAGCTTAGGGGCCGGGACTATGAATGGCTACACCTTC. Protein sequence: CASSLGAGTMNGYTF.

Details on this clonotype: At one boundary the junction diverges from the germline segment, which might be a read error. V gene TRBV7-9 combines with J gene TRBJ1-1; no clear D gene. This CDR3 comprises 14 residues. Germline V lookup: CDR1 SEHNR, CDR2 FQNEAQ (reference sequence). The CDR3 protein is CASSFQEGGTEAFF. Here the CDR3 DNA reads TGTGCCAGCAGCTTCCAGGAGGGAGGCACTGAAGCCTTCTTT.

This clonotype came up a few times. This chain uses TRBV28 with TRBJ2-5; TRBD1 matches at 7 bases. Germline CDR1 and CDR2: MDHEN and SYDVKM. CDR3 size: 16 residues. Losses at the gene ends were 3 bases for V and 0 bases for J; bases not matched to a gene: 7. In nucleotides, the CDR3 is TGTGCCAGCAGTTTGGACCCGGGACAGTACCAAGAGACCCAGTACTTC. It yields the protein CASSLDPGQYQETQYF.

The DNA of the CDR3 is TGCGCCAGCAGCCCCGGGGGACTAGCGGGTAACACCGGGGAGCTGTTTTTT. Translating it yields CASSPGGLAGNTGELFF. The rearrangement links TRBV5-1 to TRBJ2-2, with 12 positions matching TRBD2. Germline V gives CDR1 SGHRS, CDR2 YFSETQ. The CDR3 has 17 residues. Germline trimming cut 4 bases from V and 2 bases from J; bases unmatched to any gene: 6.

This clonotype has at least ten counts. The chain uses TRBV30 and TRBJ1-2; the D is unclear. CDR1 and CDR2 from the germline V gene are GTSNPN and SVGIG (reference sequence). Trimming took off 2 bases at V and 4 bases at J, with 8 bases between the two ends. This CDR3 contains 12 residues. The CDR3 coding sequence is TGTGCCTGGAGTCCGGCAGCCTATGGCTACACCTTC. Translated: CAWSPAAYGYTF.

V and J are TRBV30 and TRBJ2-3, with unresolved D. V gave up 0 bases and J gave up 2 bases, with 6 bases separating them. Looked up from germline, CDR1 is GTSNPN and CDR2 is SVGIG (reference sequence). CDR3 size: 13 residues. The CDR3 nucleotides are TGTGCCTGGAGTGTACTTATCACAGATACGCAGTATTTT. This sequence encodes CAWSVLITDTQYF. The whole variable domain, filled in from reference TRBV30 and TRBJ2-3, reads SQTIHQWPATLVQPVGSPLSLECTVEGTSNPNLYWYRQAAGRGLQLLFYSVGIGQISSEVPQNLSASRPQDRQFILSSKKLLLSDSGFYLCAWSVLITDTQYFGPGTRLTVL.

This sequence joins TRBV7-7 and TRBJ2-7; 7 nucleotides match TRBD1. CDR1 and CDR2 (germline): SSHAT, FNYEAQ (reference sequence). Losses at the gene ends were 5 bases for V and 4 bases for J; bases not matched to a gene: 20. The CDR3 consists of 18 residues. CDR3 sequence reads: CASSPITPEGAPWYEQYF. The CDR3 region has the DNA TGTGCCAGCAGCCCGATAACCCCTGAGGGGGCCCCTTGGTACGAGCAGTACTTC.

This clonotype was seen more than once but under ten times. The chain joins TRBV7-2 to TRBJ2-1, with 12 bases that match TRBD2. J gave up 7 bases and V 1 base, and 2 bases lay outside the gene matches. This CDR3 region has 15 residues. CDR1 and CDR2 (germline): SGHTA, FQGNSA. CDR3 sequence: CASSLGTSGANEQFF. CDR3 nucleotide sequence: TGTGCCAGCAGCTTAGGGACTAGCGGGGCGAATGAGCAGTTCTTC.

The chain is built from TRBV5-1 and TRBJ1-2; 9 nucleotides agree with TRBD1. There are 14 residues in the CDR3. The J segment lost 7 bases and the V segment lost 4 bases, leaving 8 bases of the junction unmatched. From germline, CDR1 is SGHRS and CDR2 YFSETQ. The CDR3 DNA is TGCGCCAGCAGCCCCTTGGACAGGGGTGGTGGCTACACCTTC. Its protein is CASSPLDRGGGYTF.

In its sample, this clonotype was seen many times. The chain joins TRBV12-3 or TRBV12-4 to TRBJ1-5; D is undetermined. Deletions cut 7 bases from V and 3 bases from J, with 10 bases between. CDR3 length: 13 residues. This CDR3 is CASTEYLNQPQHF. CDR3 in DNA: TGTGCCAGCACGGAATATCTCAATCAGCCCCAGCATTTT.

In its sample, this clonotype was seen many times. The chain employs TRBV4-1 and TRBJ2-1; the match to TRBD1 covers 7 bases. From germline, CDR1 is MGHRA and CDR2 YSYEKL. Trimming removed 3 bases from V and 3 bases from J; junction bases left unmatched: 11. The CDR3 sequence is 17 residues long. CDR3 region: CASSQGTTGVGYNEQFF. CDR3 nucleotides: TGCGCCAGCAGCCAGGGAACAACAGGGGTTGGCTACAATGAGCAGTTCTTC.

The chain joins TRBV6-5 to TRBJ2-2, with D possibly matching TRBD1 (5 bases). Trimming left V 1 base short and J 3 bases short, with 6 bases between. In germline, CDR1 is MNHEY, CDR2 SVGAGI. The CDR3 contains 14 residues. CDR3: CASSYLGHTGELFF. The CDR3, as DNA: TGTGCCAGCAGTTACTTGGGGCACACCGGGGAGCTGTTTTTT.

This clonotype has just a few counts. V is TRBV12-5 and J is TRBJ1-4; possibly TRBD1 for D (5 bases). Germline CDR1 and CDR2: LGHNT and FRNRAP. The V end lost 0 bases, the J end lost 3 bases, and 14 bases lay between the germline ends. The CDR3 contains 17 residues. The CDR3 coding sequence is TGTGCTAGTGGTTTGGTAGGGGCAGGACGGGCTAATGAAAAACTGTTTTTT. It codes for CASGLVGAGRANEKLFF.

The chain combines TRBV7-8 with TRBJ2-5; 7 positions agree with TRBD2. This CDR3 is 16 amino acids long. After removal of 8 bases from V and 0 bases from J, the junction contained 12 bases not matched to a gene. In germline, CDR1 is SGHVS, CDR2 FQNEAQ. CDR3 DNA sequence: TGTGCCAGCTCCTCTTCTCTAGCGGCTAACCAAGAGACCCAGTACTTC. It translates to CASSSSLAANQETQYF.

A few counts support this clonotype. The J gene is TRBJ1-2, the V gene TRBV28; D might be TRBD1 (5 bases). CDR1 and CDR2 (germline): MDHEN, SYDVKM. The V and J ends lost 4 bases and 8 bases respectively, with 11 bases between them. The CDR3 has 12 amino acids. CDR3 region: CASSWDRGGYTF. CDR3 sequence (DNA): TGTGCCAGCAGTTGGGACCGAGGGGGCTACACCTTC.

The chain is built from TRBV11-3 and TRBJ2-7; D not certain. The CDR3 spans 14 residues. Trimming cost V 0 bases and J 0 bases, with 6 bases left between them. CDR1 is SGHNT and CDR2 is YENEEA in the germline V gene. CDR3 DNA sequence: TGTGCCAGCAGCTTAGATGACAACTCCTACGAGCAGTACTTC. Translating gives CASSLDDNSYEQYF.

This clonotype came up a few times. The chain has TRBV5-1 and TRBJ2-5, with D perhaps TRBD1 (7 bases). Per the germline V gene, CDR1 is SGHRS and CDR2 is YFSETQ. V was cut by 5 bases and J by 2 bases, with 16 bases left in between. The CDR3 is 15 amino acids. CDR3 nucleotides: TGCGCCAGCAGGGAGGGGGCTAGCCTTCAAGAGACCCAGTACTTC. This gives the protein CASREGASLQETQYF.

The rearrangement links TRBV11-2 to TRBJ2-2; D not certain. CDR1 is SGHAT, CDR2 FQNNGV, per germline. There are 10 residues in the CDR3. The CDR3 DNA reads TGTGGCACAGATGACGGGGAGCTGTTTTTT. It yields the protein CGTDDGELFF. The full variable domain, its missing parts supplied by reference TRBV11-2 and TRBJ2-2, is EAGVAQSPRYKIIEKRQSVAFWCNPISGHATLYWYQQILGQGPKLLIQFQNNGVVDDSQLPKDRFSAERLKGVDSTLKIQPAKLEDSAVYLCGTDDGELFFGEGSRLTVL.

This clonotype came up a few times. The V gene is TRBV10-1, the J gene TRBJ2-7, with 8 bases lining up with TRBD1. Germline loops: CDR1 WNHNN, CDR2 SYGVQD (reference sequence). V trimming: 0 bases; J trimming: 1 base; junction bases outside the gene matches: 5. The CDR3 contains 16 residues. The CDR3 DNA follows: TGCGCCAGCAGTGAGTCAATCCGGGACAGGTCCTACGAGCAGTACTTC. Translation: CASSESIRDRSYEQYF.